This entry concerns a single T cell receptor (beta chain). Its antigen is not known. The data are from a study of regulatory and conventional T cells in RAG deficiency. Sequencing used immunoSEQ multiplex PCR; TCRdb keeps in-frame clones, though not all of them. The table lists 30,000 to 40,000 clones, roughly 90% of them singletons. Overall study results and limits: Omenn patients showed >90% Treg-Tconv overlap and shorter CDR3 lengths.

The germline V gene encodes CDR1 SNHLY and CDR2 FYNNEI. V was clipped by 3 bases and J by 7 bases, with 15 bases between them. The CDR3 spans 14 residues. The same data also contributed to another study, on regulatory T cells. This second report adds: The PCR used 52 TRBV and 13 TRBJ primers. Patient repertoires had restricted TRB V-J pairs and skewed V and J usage, most in Tregs.

The clonotype was recovered from a human donor in good health. The chain employs TRBV2 and TRBJ1-2, with D perhaps matching TRBD1 (5 bases). The source material was CD8+ T cells sorted from blood. In DNA, the CDR3 is TGTGCCAGCAGTGATGGCAGGGAAGTGATTGGCTACACCTTC. This sequence encodes CASSDGREVIGYTF.